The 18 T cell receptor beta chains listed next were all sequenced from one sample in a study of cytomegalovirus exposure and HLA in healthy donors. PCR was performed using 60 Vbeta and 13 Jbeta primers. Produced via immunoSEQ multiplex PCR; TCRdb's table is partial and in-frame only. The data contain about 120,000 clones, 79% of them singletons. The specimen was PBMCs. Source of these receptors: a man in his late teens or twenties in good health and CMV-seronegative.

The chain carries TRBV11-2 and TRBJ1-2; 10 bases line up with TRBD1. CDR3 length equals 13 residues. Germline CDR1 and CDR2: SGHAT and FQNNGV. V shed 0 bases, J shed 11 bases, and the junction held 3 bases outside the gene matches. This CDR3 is CASSLDGTGEYTF. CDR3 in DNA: TGTGCCAGCAGCTTAGACGGGACAGGGGAGTACACCTTC.

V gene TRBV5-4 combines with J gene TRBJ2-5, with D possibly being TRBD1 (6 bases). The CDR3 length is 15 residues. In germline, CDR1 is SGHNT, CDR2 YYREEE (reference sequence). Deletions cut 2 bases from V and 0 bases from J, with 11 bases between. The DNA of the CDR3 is TGTGCCAGCAGCTTATCCGGGACAAACCAAGAGACCCAGTACTTC. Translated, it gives CASSLSGTNQETQYF.

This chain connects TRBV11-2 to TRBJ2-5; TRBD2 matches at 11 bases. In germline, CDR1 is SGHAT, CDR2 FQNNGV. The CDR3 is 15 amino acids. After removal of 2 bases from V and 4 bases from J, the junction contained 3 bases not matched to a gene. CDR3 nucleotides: TGTGCCAGCAGCTTAAATGGACTAGCGGGAGAGACCCAGTACTTC. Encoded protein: CASSLNGLAGETQYF.

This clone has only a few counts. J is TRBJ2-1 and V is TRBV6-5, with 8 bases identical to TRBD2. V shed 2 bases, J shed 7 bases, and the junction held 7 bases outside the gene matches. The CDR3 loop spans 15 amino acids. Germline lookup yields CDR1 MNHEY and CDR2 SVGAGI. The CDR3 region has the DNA TGTGCCAGCAGTTACGGGCTCCGCGGGAGGAATGAGCAGTTCTTC. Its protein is CASSYGLRGRNEQFF.

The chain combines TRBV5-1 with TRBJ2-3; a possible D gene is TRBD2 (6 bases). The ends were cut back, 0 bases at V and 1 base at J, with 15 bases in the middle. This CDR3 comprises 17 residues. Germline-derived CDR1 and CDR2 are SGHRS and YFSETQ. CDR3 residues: CASSLAQTSFGTDTQYF. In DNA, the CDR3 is TGCGCCAGCAGCTTGGCACAAACTAGCTTTGGCACAGATACGCAGTATTTT.

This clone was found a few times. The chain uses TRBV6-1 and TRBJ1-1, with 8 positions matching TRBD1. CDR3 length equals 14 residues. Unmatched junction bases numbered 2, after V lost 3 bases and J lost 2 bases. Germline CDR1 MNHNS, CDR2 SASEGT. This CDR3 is CASSDGQGNTEAFF. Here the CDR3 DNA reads TGTGCCAGCAGTGACGGACAGGGAAACACTGAAGCTTTCTTT.

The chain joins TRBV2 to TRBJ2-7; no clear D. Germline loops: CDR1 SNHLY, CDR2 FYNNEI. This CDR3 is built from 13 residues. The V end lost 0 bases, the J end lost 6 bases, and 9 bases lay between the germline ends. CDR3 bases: TGTGCCAGCAGTGAAGCGTCGGCTAGCGAGCAGTACGTC. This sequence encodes CASSEASASEQYV.

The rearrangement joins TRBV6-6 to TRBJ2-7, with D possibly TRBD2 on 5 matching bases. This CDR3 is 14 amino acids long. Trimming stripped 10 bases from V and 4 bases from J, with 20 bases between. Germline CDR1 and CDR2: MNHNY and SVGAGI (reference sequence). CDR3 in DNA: TGTGCCATCAGGCCGAAAGCGGAGCAATACGAGCAGTACTTC. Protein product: CAIRPKAEQYEQYF.

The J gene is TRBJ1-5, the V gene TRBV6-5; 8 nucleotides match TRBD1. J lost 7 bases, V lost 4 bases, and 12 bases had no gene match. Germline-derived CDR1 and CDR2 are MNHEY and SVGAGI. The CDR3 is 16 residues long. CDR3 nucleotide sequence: TGTGCCAGCAGTTTGAGTGGACAGGGAGTCAGCCAGCCCCAGCATTTT. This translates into CASSLSGQGVSQPQHF.

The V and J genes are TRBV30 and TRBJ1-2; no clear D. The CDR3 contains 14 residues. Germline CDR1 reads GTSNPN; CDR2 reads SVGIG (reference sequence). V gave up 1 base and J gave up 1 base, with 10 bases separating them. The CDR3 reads CAWSAPRINYGYTF. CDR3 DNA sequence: TGTGCCTGGAGTGCCCCCAGAATTAACTATGGCTACACCTTC.

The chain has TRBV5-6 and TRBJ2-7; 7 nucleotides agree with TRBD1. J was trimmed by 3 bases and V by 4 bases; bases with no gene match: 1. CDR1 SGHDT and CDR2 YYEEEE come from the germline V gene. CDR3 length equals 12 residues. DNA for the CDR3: TGTGCCAGCAGCGGGGACAGCTACGAGCAGTACTTC. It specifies CASSGDSYEQYF.

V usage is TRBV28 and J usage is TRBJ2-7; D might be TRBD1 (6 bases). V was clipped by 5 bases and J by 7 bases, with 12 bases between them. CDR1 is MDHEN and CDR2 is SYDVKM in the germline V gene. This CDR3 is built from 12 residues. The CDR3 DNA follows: TGTGCCAGCAGTATCACAGGGAAAGAGCAGTACTTC. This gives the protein CASSITGKEQYF.

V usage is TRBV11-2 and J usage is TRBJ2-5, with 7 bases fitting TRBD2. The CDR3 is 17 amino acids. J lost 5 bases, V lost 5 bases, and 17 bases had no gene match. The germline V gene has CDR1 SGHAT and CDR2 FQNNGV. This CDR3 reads CASSHNHGLVGGETQYF. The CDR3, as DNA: TGTGCCAGCAGCCATAATCACGGACTGGTGGGGGGGGAGACCCAGTACTTC. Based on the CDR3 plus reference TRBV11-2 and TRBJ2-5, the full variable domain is EAGVAQSPRYKIIEKRQSVAFWCNPISGHATLYWYQQILGQGPKLLIQFQNNGVVDDSQLPKDRFSAERLKGVDSTLKIQPAKLEDSAVYLCASSHNHGLVGGETQYFGPGTRLLVL.

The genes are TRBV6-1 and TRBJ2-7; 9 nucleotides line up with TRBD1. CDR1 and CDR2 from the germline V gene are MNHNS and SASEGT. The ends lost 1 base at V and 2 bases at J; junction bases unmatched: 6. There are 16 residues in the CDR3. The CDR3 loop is CASSEEGQGPTYEQYF. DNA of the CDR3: TGTGCCAGCAGTGAAGAGGGACAGGGCCCTACCTACGAGCAGTACTTC.

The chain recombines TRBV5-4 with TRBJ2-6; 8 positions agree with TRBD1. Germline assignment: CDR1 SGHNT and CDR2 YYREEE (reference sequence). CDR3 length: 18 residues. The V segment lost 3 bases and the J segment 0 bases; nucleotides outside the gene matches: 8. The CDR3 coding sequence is TGTGCCAGCAGCTCAGGACAGGGCCCGGGCTCTGGGGCCAACGTCCTGACTTTC. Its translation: CASSSGQGPGSGANVLTF.

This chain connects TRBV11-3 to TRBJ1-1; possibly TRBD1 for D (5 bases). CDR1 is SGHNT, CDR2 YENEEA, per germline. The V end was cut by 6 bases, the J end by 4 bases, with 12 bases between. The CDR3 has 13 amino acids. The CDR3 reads CASSLGLGTEAFF. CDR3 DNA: TGTGCCAGCAGTTTGGGGCTAGGCACTGAAGCTTTCTTT. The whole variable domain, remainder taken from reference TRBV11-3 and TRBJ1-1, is EAGVVQSPRYKIIEKKQPVAFWCNPISGHNTLYWYLQNLGQGPELLIRYENEEAVDDSQLPKDRFSAERLKGVDSTLKIQPAELGDSAVYLCASSLGLGTEAFFGQGTRLTVV.

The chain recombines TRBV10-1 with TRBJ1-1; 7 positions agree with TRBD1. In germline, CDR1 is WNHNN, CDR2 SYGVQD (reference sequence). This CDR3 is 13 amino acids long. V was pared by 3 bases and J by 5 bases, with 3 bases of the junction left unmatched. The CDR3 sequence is CASSEGGWTEAFF. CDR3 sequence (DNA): TGCGCCAGCAGTGAAGGGGGCTGGACTGAAGCTTTCTTT.

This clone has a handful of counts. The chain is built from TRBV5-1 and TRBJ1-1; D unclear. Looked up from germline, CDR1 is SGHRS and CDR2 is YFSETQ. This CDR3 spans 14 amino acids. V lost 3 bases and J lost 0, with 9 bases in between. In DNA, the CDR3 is TGCGCCAGCAGCTCCGACTTGCTGAACACTGAAGCTTTCTTT. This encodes CASSSDLLNTEAFF.